Presented here are 25 T cell receptor beta chains from one specimen sequenced in a study of cytomegalovirus exposure and HLA in healthy donors. Both 60 Vbeta primers and 13 Jbeta primers went into the PCR. Using immunoSEQ multiplex PCR, the repertoire was profiled, and TCRdb retains in-frame clones only, with some absent. The sample shows 90,000 or so clones, about 75% of them seen only once. Sequences were obtained from PBMCs. Receptors were obtained from a man aged 30 to 45 in good health and CMV-seropositive.

The chain is built from TRBV9 and TRBJ2-3, with TRBD2 matching 8 bases. The CDR3 contains 15 residues. Germline CDR1 SGDLS, CDR2 YYNGEE. J gave up 3 bases and V 3 bases, and 6 bases lay outside the gene matches. In DNA form, the CDR3 reads TGTGCCAGCAGCGACCCGGGGGGGCTTACAGATACGCAGTATTTT. Amino acid sequence: CASSDPGGLTDTQYF.

The chain joins TRBV29-1 to TRBJ2-1; D possibly corresponds to TRBD1 (6 bases). The length of the CDR3 is 13 residues. The V end was cut by 2 bases, the J end by 3 bases, with 8 bases between. Per the germline V gene, CDR1 is SQVTM and CDR2 is ANQGSEA. The CDR3 sequence is CSVERTVYNEQFF. CDR3 sequence (DNA): TGCAGCGTTGAAAGGACAGTCTACAATGAGCAGTTCTTC.

The gene calls are TRBV19 and TRBJ2-1; the match to TRBD2 covers 10 bases. Germline V gene lookup returns CDR1 LNHDA and CDR2 SQIVND (reference sequence). The CDR3 length is 17 residues. J lost 5 bases, V lost 5 bases, and 12 bases had no gene match. The CDR3 here is CASSVTSGEGTNNEQFF. CDR3 bases: TGTGCCAGTAGTGTTACTAGCGGGGAAGGTACAAACAATGAGCAGTTCTTC.

The chain is built from TRBV30 and TRBJ2-4, with D unresolved. The CDR3 is 14 amino acids. With 3 bases removed from V and 0 bases from J, the gap between germline ends came to 9 bases. CDR1 is GTSNPN, CDR2 SVGIG, per germline (reference sequence). CDR3 bases: TGTGCCTGGAGGTCCGGGTTAGCCAAAAACATTCAGTACTTC. Amino acids: CAWRSGLAKNIQYF. Variable domain in full (rest from reference TRBV30 and TRBJ2-4): SQTIHQWPATLVQPVGSPLSLECTVEGTSNPNLYWYRQAAGRGLQLLFYSVGIGQISSEVPQNLSASRPQDRQFILSSKKLLLSDSGFYLCAWRSGLAKNIQYFGAGTRLSVL.

This chain joins TRBV9 and TRBJ1-2, with TRBD1 matching 8 bases. The CDR3 spans 14 residues. The ends lost 4 bases at V and 3 bases at J; junction bases unmatched: 5. The germline V gene encodes CDR1 SGDLS and CDR2 YYNGEE. This chain's CDR3 is CASSFQGADYGYTF. The CDR3 nucleotides read TGTGCCAGCAGCTTCCAGGGGGCGGACTATGGCTACACCTTC.

CDR3 loop: CASSGEAYPRSYEQYF. The CDR3 DNA follows: TGTGCCAGCAGCGGGGAGGCCTACCCGCGCTCCTACGAGCAGTACTTC. The chain combines TRBV28 with TRBJ2-7; D possibly corresponds to TRBD2 (6 bases). CDR3 length: 16 amino acids. Trimming removed 6 bases from V and 0 bases from J, with 18 bases in between. Germline CDR1 is MDHEN and CDR2 is SYDVKM.

The V and J genes are TRBV2 and TRBJ1-1; D is unresolved. V was pared by 6 bases and J by 5 bases, with 10 bases between. CDR3 size: 12 residues. Germline CDR1 is SNHLY and CDR2 is FYNNEI. The CDR3 is CASSGRRTEAFF. In DNA form, the CDR3 reads TGTGCCAGCAGCGGCCGGAGGACTGAAGCTTTCTTT.

The chain uses TRBV6-4 and TRBJ2-7; TRBD1 matches 10 bases. CDR1 and CDR2 (germline): MRHNA, SNTAGT. The CDR3 contains 15 residues. V lost 3 bases and J lost 2; bases outside the gene matches: 4. The CDR3 DNA is TGTGCCAGCAGTGAGGGGACAGGGGCGACCTACGAGCAGTACTTC. Translation gives CASSEGTGATYEQYF.

V is TRBV2 and J is TRBJ2-4; TRBD1 might be the D (7 bases). V dropped 0 bases and J dropped 0 bases, with 30 bases sitting between them. The CDR3 contains 23 residues. Germline CDR1 SNHLY, CDR2 FYNNEI. CDR3 region: CASSEALRGGQAGSFLAKNIQYF. The CDR3 region has the DNA TGTGCCAGCAGTGAAGCGCTTCGGGGAGGACAGGCAGGATCATTTCTAGCCAAAAACATTCAGTACTTC.

The chain carries TRBV5-1 and TRBJ2-2; the match to TRBD2 covers 11 bases. Trimming removed 5 bases from V and 3 bases from J; junction bases left unmatched: 18. Germline V gives CDR1 SGHRS, CDR2 YFSETQ. The CDR3 loop spans 20 amino acids. CDR3 in amino acids: CASRPRLAGNPGFDTGELFF. For the CDR3, the DNA is TGCGCCAGCAGACCCCGACTAGCGGGAAACCCGGGGTTCGACACCGGGGAGCTGTTTTTT.

V and J are TRBV19 and TRBJ2-7; 11 bases are a match to TRBD1. Losses at the gene ends were 3 bases for V and 4 bases for J; bases not matched to a gene: 8. Germline V gene data show CDR1 as LNHDA and CDR2 as SQIVND (reference sequence). This CDR3 has 16 amino acids. CDR3 in DNA: TGTGCCAGTAGTATCCCCGGGACAGGGGGATTGTACGAGCAGTACTTC. This gives the protein CASSIPGTGGLYEQYF. The full variable domain, in which reference TRBV19 and TRBJ2-7 provide the parts outside the CDR3, is DGGITQSPKYLFRKEGQNVTLSCEQNLNHDAMYWYRQDPGQGLRLIYYSQIVNDFQKGDIAEGYSVSREKKESFPLTVTSAQKNPTAFYLCASSIPGTGGLYEQYFGPGTRLTVT.

The chain recombines TRBV30 with TRBJ1-6, with D possibly matching TRBD1 (6 bases). V was cut by 3 bases and J by 0 bases, with 18 bases left in between. This CDR3 has 18 residues. CDR1 GTSNPN and CDR2 SVGIG come from the germline V gene (reference sequence). The CDR3 DNA follows: TGTGCCTGGAGAGTGAGGACAGCAACAAGCTCCTATAATTCACCCCTCCACTTT. It translates to CAWRVRTATSSYNSPLHF.

In this sample, this clone turned up a few times. V is TRBV6-5 and J is TRBJ2-7, with a tentative D call TRBD2 (6 bases). Germline V lookup: CDR1 MNHEY, CDR2 SVGAGI. This CDR3 region has 13 residues. The V end was cut by 6 bases, the J end by 5 bases, with 14 bases between. The DNA of the CDR3 is TGTGCCAGCAGCGGCGGGGTTCGCCACGAGCAGTACTTC. It translates to CASSGGVRHEQYF.

The chain couples TRBV5-8 to TRBJ1-1; TRBD1 might be the D (5 bases). Germline V gene data show CDR1 as SGHTS and CDR2 as YDEGEE. The CDR3 totals 15 residues. Trimming took 4 bases from V and 4 from J, leaving 17 bases between them. The CDR3 loop is CASSPREGWSTEAFF. The CDR3 coding sequence is TGTGCCAGCAGCCCGAGGGAGGGGTGGAGCACTGAAGCTTTCTTT.

The chain employs TRBV28 and TRBJ2-1; D not resolved. V lost 1 base to trimming and J lost 3 bases, with 13 bases between them. Germline CDR1 MDHEN, CDR2 SYDVKM. The CDR3 totals 16 residues. The CDR3 DNA reads as TGTGCCAGCAGTTTATATGTGGGCACCAACTACAATGAGCAGTTCTTC. It specifies CASSLYVGTNYNEQFF.

This sequence joins TRBV5-5 and TRBJ2-7; a possible D gene is TRBD1 (6 bases). In germline, CDR1 is SGHKS, CDR2 YYEKEE (reference sequence). This CDR3 spans 16 amino acids. Trimming took 2 bases from V and 4 from J, leaving 19 bases between them. CDR3 residues: CASSFLSRTAEYEQYF. The DNA of the CDR3 is TGTGCCAGCAGCTTCCTCTCAAGGACAGCAGAGTACGAGCAGTACTTC.

The rearrangement joins TRBV28 to TRBJ2-5; tentative D call: TRBD2 (5 bases). CDR3 size: 14 residues. Per germline, CDR1 MDHEN and CDR2 SYDVKM. Trimming pared 6 bases from V and 5 bases from J, leaving 16 bases between. In DNA, the CDR3 is TGTGCCAGCAGCCACCCGGGGTACGTGGAGACCCAGTACTTC. It translates to CASSHPGYVETQYF.

This chain uses TRBV5-1 with TRBJ1-3; no clear D. The CDR3 has 13 amino acids. Trimming stripped 3 bases from V and 8 bases from J, with 12 bases between. Germline V gives CDR1 SGHRS, CDR2 YFSETQ. CDR3 sequence: CASSSGSSDTIYF. The DNA of the CDR3 is TGCGCCAGCAGCTCAGGATCGTCGGACACCATATATTTT.

The chain has TRBV5-6 and TRBJ1-2; 8 nucleotides match TRBD1. Germline CDR1 is SGHDT and CDR2 is YYEEEE. Trimming took 4 bases from V and 4 from J; bases not matched to a gene: 9. CDR3 length: 15 amino acids. DNA for the CDR3: TGTGCCAGCAGCAGGAAGGGGACAGGAGGCTATGGCTACACCTTC. Its protein is CASSRKGTGGYGYTF.

The J gene is TRBJ2-4, the V gene TRBV30; D is unresolved. Trimming left V 0 bases short and J 0 bases short, with 6 bases between. The CDR3 loop spans 14 amino acids. Per the germline V gene, CDR1 is GTSNPN and CDR2 is SVGIG (reference sequence). CDR3 nucleotide sequence: TGTGCCTGGAGTGTACATCTAGCCAAAAACATTCAGTACTTC. This gives the protein CAWSVHLAKNIQYF.

V and J are TRBV18 and TRBJ1-1; a weak D match, TRBD1 (6 bases). V was shortened by 1 base and J by 4 bases, with 10 bases between the two germline ends. The CDR3 contains 14 residues. CDR1 and CDR2 (germline): KGHSH, LQKENI. The CDR3 nucleotides read TGTGCCAGCTCACCACAGGGGGTGGGCACTGAAGCTTTCTTT. It is translated as CASSPQGVGTEAFF.

The V and J genes are TRBV4-3 and TRBJ1-3, with D possibly matching TRBD1 (5 bases). Germline lookup yields CDR1 LGHNA and CDR2 YSLEER. This CDR3 has 15 residues. The V gene lost 9 bases and the J gene lost 2 bases, with 17 bases spanning the gap. CDR3 loop: CASSVGSGTGNTIYF. In nucleotides, the CDR3 is TGCGCCAGTTCGGTGGGTTCAGGGACTGGAAACACCATATATTTT.

V and J are TRBV5-6 and TRBJ1-2; 10 bases align to TRBD1. This CDR3 comprises 16 residues. Trimming removed 0 bases from V and 4 bases from J; junction bases left unmatched: 6. Germline values: CDR1 SGHDT, CDR2 YYEEEE. CDR3 amino acids: CASSLVGTGASYGYTF. In DNA, the CDR3 is TGTGCCAGCAGCTTGGTAGGGACAGGGGCCTCCTATGGCTACACCTTC. Combining the CDR3 with reference TRBV5-6 and TRBJ1-2 gives the whole variable domain DAGVTQSPTHLIKTRGQQVTLRCSPKSGHDTVSWYQQALGQGPQFIFQYYEEEERQRGNFPDRFSGHQFPNYSSELNVNALLLGDSALYLCASSLVGTGASYGYTFGSGTRLTVV.

This clone was counted only a few times. V is TRBV4-1 and J is TRBJ2-7, with 8 bases that match TRBD2. CDR1 is MGHRA, CDR2 YSYEKL, per germline. The V gene end was trimmed by 0 bases and the J gene end by 0 bases; junction bases not matched to a gene: 7. CDR3 length: 17 residues. The CDR3 region has the DNA TGCGCCAGCAGCCAAGATGGGAAGCGGGGGACCTCCTACGAGCAGTACTTC. This translates into CASSQDGKRGTSYEQYF.

The CDR3 is CASSLPPGSKPLHF. The CDR3 DNA reads as TGTGCCAGCAGCTTACCCCCAGGGTCCAAACCCCTCCACTTT. This chain links TRBV11-2 with TRBJ1-6; tentative D call: TRBD1 (5 bases). The CDR3 totals 14 residues. Germline V gene lookup returns CDR1 SGHAT and CDR2 FQNNGV. V lost 2 bases and J 12 bases, leaving 14 bases between the germline ends.